Shown below are 24 T cell receptor beta chains from a single sample sequenced in a study of cytomegalovirus exposure and HLA in healthy donors. Both 60 Vbeta primers and 13 Jbeta primers went into the PCR. Produced via immunoSEQ multiplex PCR; TCRdb's table is partial and in-frame only. The sample shows around 64,000 clones, 85% to 90% of them seen only once. Sequencing was done on a sample of PBMCs. These receptors came from a young woman in good health and CMV-seropositive.

This clone has only one observation. The rearrangement links TRBV5-1 to TRBJ2-5; the match to TRBD1 covers 7 bases. Trimming at V came to 4 bases and at J to 5 bases, leaving 8 bases not matched to a gene. Germline V gene lookup returns CDR1 SGHRS and CDR2 YFSETQ. The CDR3 sequence is 14 residues long. Here the CDR3 reads CASSTSTGMETQYF. The CDR3 coding sequence is TGCGCCAGCAGCACGTCGACAGGGATGGAGACCCAGTACTTC.

The chain couples TRBV4-1 to TRBJ1-2; D is ambiguous. Germline V CDR1 and CDR2: MGHRA, YSYEKL. This CDR3 region has 14 residues. V was trimmed by 0 bases and J by 4 bases, leaving 9 bases between them. Written as DNA, the CDR3 is TGCGCCAGCAGCCAAGATTTGGGGAGCTATGGCTACACCTTC. Encoded protein: CASSQDLGSYGYTF.

The CDR3 loop reads CASSLARHGREGFYNEQFF. As DNA, the CDR3 is TGCGCCAGCAGCTTGGCCCGACATGGGCGGGAGGGCTTCTACAATGAGCAGTTCTTC. The genes are TRBV5-1 and TRBJ2-1, with 9 bases fitting TRBD2. Germline CDR1 reads SGHRS; CDR2 reads YFSETQ. V lost 0 bases and J lost 3; bases outside the gene matches: 13. The CDR3 runs to 19 residues.

The chain combines TRBV30 with TRBJ2-3; weak D call: TRBD2 (5 bases). V dropped 2 bases and J dropped 1 base, with 13 bases sitting between them. CDR1 and CDR2 (germline): GTSNPN, SVGIG (reference sequence). The CDR3 extends over 15 amino acids. CDR3 in DNA: TGTGCCTGGAGTTCGGAGCGGTCCCGCACAGATACGCAGTATTTT. Translating it yields CAWSSERSRTDTQYF. Looking up the rest from reference TRBV30 and TRBJ2-3 gives the full variable domain: SQTIHQWPATLVQPVGSPLSLECTVEGTSNPNLYWYRQAAGRGLQLLFYSVGIGQISSEVPQNLSASRPQDRQFILSSKKLLLSDSGFYLCAWSSERSRTDTQYFGPGTRLTVL.

J is TRBJ1-5 and V is TRBV2, with D unclear. Trimming pared 4 bases from V and 5 bases from J, leaving 12 bases between. The CDR3 contains 14 residues. Germline V lookup: CDR1 SNHLY, CDR2 FYNNEI. In nucleotides, the CDR3 is TGTGCCAGCAGTGTGAATTGGGGAGATCAGCCCCAGCATTTT. Translated: CASSVNWGDQPQHF. Using reference TRBV2 and TRBJ1-5 for the parts outside the CDR3, the full variable domain is EPEVTQTPSHQVTQMGQEVILRCVPISNHLYFYWYRQILGQKVEFLVSFYNNEISEKSEIFDDQFSVERPDGSNFTLKIRSTKLEDSAMYFCASSVNWGDQPQHFGDGTRLSIL.

This sequence joins TRBV5-6 and TRBJ1-6; 9 nucleotides line up with TRBD1. J gave up 4 bases and V 4 bases, and 9 bases lay outside the gene matches. This CDR3 contains 17 residues. Germline CDR1 reads SGHDT; CDR2 reads YYEEEE. CDR3 sequence reads: CASSPTHGTGYNSPLHF. CDR3 bases: TGTGCCAGCAGCCCCACCCACGGGACAGGGTATAATTCACCCCTCCACTTT.

This chain uses TRBV27 with TRBJ2-2; TRBD1 might be the D (6 bases). This CDR3 is built from 15 residues. Between the trimmed V and J ends, which lost 11 bases and 2 bases, there was a span of 18 bases. CDR1 and CDR2 from the germline V gene are MNHEY and SMNVEV (reference sequence). The CDR3 bases are TGTGCCTGCGGCAGGGGACCTATCAACACCGGGGAGCTGTTTTTT. Its translation is CACGRGPINTGELFF.

The chain combines TRBV5-1 with TRBJ2-2; the D gene is possibly TRBD1 (6 bases). Germline V gene data show CDR1 as SGHRS and CDR2 as YFSETQ. The CDR3 has 14 amino acids. The V and J ends lost 3 bases and 3 bases respectively, with 9 bases between them. The CDR3 DNA follows: TGCGCCAGCAGCTCTTACAGGGACACCGGGGAGCTGTTTTTT. Translated: CASSSYRDTGELFF.

The chain joins TRBV5-1 to TRBJ2-3; TRBD2 agrees at 8 bases. Trimming removed 3 bases from V and 0 bases from J; junction bases left unmatched: 3. This CDR3 has 15 amino acids. Per the germline V gene, CDR1 is SGHRS and CDR2 is YFSETQ. For the CDR3, the DNA is TGCGCCAGCAGCTACTCTAGCGGGAGCACAGATACGCAGTATTTT. This translates into CASSYSSGSTDTQYF.

The rearrangement uses TRBV11-3 and TRBJ2-1; possible D gene TRBD2, 6 bases. There are 15 residues in the CDR3. V was pared by 2 bases and J by 4 bases, with 12 bases between. Germline assignment: CDR1 SGHNT and CDR2 YENEEA. CDR3 bases: TGTGCCAGCAGCTTATCTCTAGCGCCATACAATGAGCAGTTCTTC. It codes for CASSLSLAPYNEQFF.

J is TRBJ1-4 and V is TRBV28; 10 bases match TRBD1. The CDR3 contains 16 residues. V shed 4 bases, J shed 8 bases, and the junction held 10 bases outside the gene matches. Germline values: CDR1 MDHEN, CDR2 SYDVKM. The CDR3 sequence: CASSSAGTGVIEKLFF. In DNA form, the CDR3 reads TGTGCCAGCAGTTCCGCCGGGACAGGGGTTATCGAAAAACTGTTTTTT.

This clone has only one observation. The chain uses TRBV27 and TRBJ2-5; a possible D gene is TRBD2 (6 bases). V was pared by 5 bases and J by 4 bases, with 14 bases between. The germline gives CDR1 MNHEY, CDR2 SMNVEV (reference sequence). The CDR3 length is 14 residues. CDR3 DNA: TGTGCCAGCAGTGATGGAGGAGGGCGAGAGACCCAGTACTTC. It specifies CASSDGGGRETQYF.

The chain combines TRBV28 with TRBJ2-7; 10 bases agree with TRBD2. Germline trimming cut 2 bases from V and 4 bases from J; bases unmatched to any gene: 5. The V gene's germline CDR1 is MDHEN and CDR2 SYDVKM. The CDR3 has 15 residues. The CDR3 DNA follows: TGTGCCAGCAGTTTACCCAGCGGGAGGGCGTACGAGCAGTACTTC. Translation gives CASSLPSGRAYEQYF.

The chain recombines TRBV11-2 with TRBJ2-3, with D possibly TRBD2 on 6 matching bases. V lost 3 bases and J 4 bases, leaving 11 bases between the germline ends. Germline CDR1 SGHAT, CDR2 FQNNGV. The CDR3 is 14 residues long. In DNA, the CDR3 is TGTGCCAGCAGCTTTCGGGACTTCGCAGATACGCAGTATTTT. This sequence encodes CASSFRDFADTQYF.

The V gene is TRBV5-1, the J gene TRBJ2-1, with TRBD1 matching 7 bases. V shed 3 bases, J shed 10 bases, and the junction held 7 bases outside the gene matches. This CDR3 contains 13 residues. Germline CDR1 SGHRS, CDR2 YFSETQ. The chain's CDR3 is CASSWDSLGEQFF. In DNA, the CDR3 is TGCGCCAGCAGCTGGGACAGCCTGGGGGAGCAGTTCTTC.

This sequence joins TRBV19 and TRBJ2-6, with 8 bases identical to TRBD1. The CDR3 runs to 13 residues. V dropped 7 bases and J dropped 11; count of bases not matched to a gene: 7. The germline V gene encodes CDR1 LNHDA and CDR2 SQIVND (reference sequence). CDR3 in amino acids: CASMSQGADVLTF. In nucleotides, the CDR3 is TGTGCCAGTATGAGCCAGGGGGCGGACGTCCTGACTTTC.

The chain employs TRBV2 and TRBJ2-1; D is perhaps TRBD1 (6 bases). The ends were cut back, 1 base at V and 3 bases at J, with 19 bases in the middle. Germline V lookup: CDR1 SNHLY, CDR2 FYNNEI. The CDR3 has 18 amino acids. Here the CDR3 DNA reads TGTGCCAGCAGTGAAGAAAACCCCATTGGGGGCTACTACAATGAGCAGTTCTTC. This translates into CASSEENPIGGYYNEQFF.

The chain uses TRBV2 and TRBJ1-2; 8 bases match TRBD1. Germline CDR1 SNHLY, CDR2 FYNNEI. This CDR3 spans 13 amino acids. Trimming took 6 bases from V and 8 from J; bases not matched to a gene: 8. The CDR3 region has the DNA TGTGCCAGCAGAGACAGGGGCCCTGGGGGCTACACCTTC. Protein: CASRDRGPGGYTF.

The rearrangement links TRBV18 to TRBJ2-2; D perhaps matches TRBD2 (5 bases). CDR1 and CDR2 from the germline V gene are KGHSH and LQKENI. The CDR3 length is 12 residues. Trimming pared 6 bases from V and 8 bases from J, leaving 10 bases between. For the CDR3, the DNA is TGTGCCAGCTCCCGGGAAGCTGGGGAGCTGTTTTTT. This sequence encodes CASSREAGELFF.

The rearrangement joins TRBV10-3 to TRBJ2-1, with 7 positions matching TRBD2. Germline assignment: CDR1 ENHRY and CDR2 SYGVKD. There are 14 residues in the CDR3. V shed 4 bases, J shed 9 bases, and the junction held 9 bases outside the gene matches. CDR3 bases: TGTGCCATCAGTGGCGGGAGCGGCGTCGGTGAGCAGTTCTTC. The encoded protein is CAISGGSGVGEQFF.

The chain has TRBV18 and TRBJ2-1; a possible D gene is TRBD2 (5 bases). The germline V and J ends were trimmed by 6 bases and 4 bases, with 16 bases remaining between them. Germline V gene sequence: CDR1 KGHSH, CDR2 LQKENI. This CDR3 comprises 15 residues. CDR3 DNA sequence: TGTGCCAGCTCTCAACTCACTAGTCCGTACAATGAGCAGTTCTTC. This sequence encodes CASSQLTSPYNEQFF.

V and J are TRBV19 and TRBJ2-5, with 9 bases lining up with TRBD1. Germline CDR1 reads LNHDA; CDR2 reads SQIVND (reference sequence). The CDR3 has 18 residues. V shed 3 bases, J shed 4 bases, and the junction held 15 bases outside the gene matches. The CDR3 here is CASSITPPTGGGGETQYF. For the CDR3, the DNA is TGTGCCAGTAGTATCACACCCCCAACAGGGGGCGGGGGAGAGACCCAGTACTTC.

The V gene is TRBV7-9, the J gene TRBJ1-1; D might be TRBD1 (5 bases). The CDR3 has 13 amino acids. Trimming took 1 base from V and 3 from J, leaving 6 bases between them. Germline CDR1 SEHNR, CDR2 FQNEAQ (reference sequence). The CDR3 sequence is CASSLGQYTEAFF. CDR3 nucleotide sequence: TGTGCCAGCAGCTTAGGACAGTACACTGAAGCTTTCTTT.

This clone was detected once. The V call is TRBV7-9, the J call TRBJ2-1; perhaps TRBD2 as D (5 bases). V gave up 2 bases and J gave up 5 bases, with 10 bases separating them. CDR1 and CDR2 from the germline V gene are SEHNR and FQNEAQ (reference sequence). This CDR3 is built from 14 residues. The CDR3 is CASSLTRVHNEQFF. The DNA for the CDR3 is TGTGCCAGCAGCTTAACTAGAGTCCACAATGAGCAGTTCTTC.